This T cell receptor (beta chain) came from a study of OX40 agonist ivuxolimab in advanced cancers. Overall study results and limits: The mean number of expanded clones was higher in CD8+ T cells than in CD4+.

Only in-frame clones appear in the TCRdb table, and some are missing; sequencing was by immunoSEQ multiplex PCR. This table holds approximately 66,000 clones, around 83% found once. With regard to this clone: Antigen unknown.

J gave up 3 bases and V 5 bases, and 7 bases lay outside the gene matches. The CDR3 runs to 16 residues. From germline, CDR1 is SGHVS and CDR2 FQNEAQ. The sample consisted of CD4+ or CD8+ T cells sorted from blood, taken in a trial of the OX40 agonist ivuxolimab. This receptor was obtained from an adult with an advanced solid tumor such as melanoma, head and neck, liver or kidney cancer. The chain couples TRBV7-8 to TRBJ2-1; 10 nucleotides line up with TRBD1. The DNA for the CDR3 is TGTGCCAGCAGCCGGAGGACAGGGGGAGACTACAATGAGCAGTTCTTC. Translation: CASSRRTGGDYNEQFF. The full variable domain, completed using reference TRBV7-8 and TRBJ2-1, is GAGVSQSPRYKVAKRGQDVALRCDPISGHVSLFWYQQALGQGPEFLTYFQNEAQLDKSGLPSDRFFAERPEGSVSTLKIQRTQQEDSAVYLCASSRRTGGDYNEQFFGPGTRLTVL.